This T cell receptor beta chain stems from a study of T cells in Graves' hyperthyroidism and ophthalmopathy. This CDR3 has 16 residues. Trimming stripped 2 bases from V and 4 bases from J, with 16 bases between. Germline CDR1 and CDR2: MDHEN and SYDVKM. Many counts were recorded for this clonotype. The TCR beta CDR3 regions underwent amplification using RNA transcripts as the source. Carried out on the TCR CDR3, a first-round RT-PCR used the HTBI primer set. A single record per CDR3 protein comes from TCRdb applying MiXCR to the multiplex PCR reads. The sample records 250,000 to 350,000 distinct CDR3 sequences, approximately 17% being singletons. A roughly 9.1 ml volume of fresh peripheral blood provided the PBMCs.

V is TRBV28 and J is TRBJ2-3; possibly TRBD1 for D (5 bases). The receptor was derived from a man younger than 45 with Graves' hyperthyroidism. Sequencing was carried out using blood. The CDR3 sequence: CASSLIGDLTADTQYF. The DNA of the CDR3 is TGTGCCAGCAGTTTAATAGGGGATCTAACGGCAGATACGCAGTATTTT.